This T cell receptor (beta chain) was recovered during a study of T cell responses to AZD1222 COVID-19 vaccine (dated by TCRdb to the early 2020s). Study-wide context: AZD1222 recipients whose second dose came at about 4 weeks and those whose second dose came at about 12 weeks were combined into one group, since spike-specific TCR depth and breadth did not differ between the two schedules. TCR sequencing covered 230 to 250 trial participants: 200 to 220 given two doses of AZD1222 and around 25 given two doses of MenACWY control vaccine. Trial participants were enrolled by age into 18-55, 56-69 and 70-plus year subgroups, with approximately 160, 26 and 62 TCR-sequenced participants respectively.

What the work shows at the level of the full study, not this receptor alone: Participants were mostly white British, with more females than males. The authors suggested clonal diversity may have been underestimated. Conclusions about previously exposed vaccinees are limited, since just a handful of AZD1222 recipients were seropositive for SARS-CoV-2 at baseline. Reportedly, close to half of the unique spike-specific TCRs recognized epitopes lying outside the regions that are mutated in the B.1.351 and B.1.1.7 variants. Vaccine-associated CD4 TCRs spanned the whole spike protein, with dominant responses in regions 160-218 and 743-854. The 56-69-year group was small, and its depth increase did not reach significance, likely because of low power. A significant rise in spike-specific TCR breadth and depth was observed after two AZD1222 doses relative to day 0 and relative to MenACWY recipients. Because no day 14 peak-response samples were available, repertoires were characterized only after the peak T cell response.

The time point label, as the study defines it: baseline before first vaccination. The vaccinee samples were drawn from two UK trials, COV001 and COV002, one of which was a single-blind randomized controlled phase 2/3 trial testing AZD1222 (ChAdOx1 nCoV-19) in healthy adults. For TCRbeta chain sequencing, PBMC samples were collected from trial participants at day 0 and at day 28 after the second dose. Clipping removes 4 bases from V and 8 bases from J, with 13 as the unmatched junction base count. Per the germline V gene, MNHEY is the CDR1 and SVGAGI is the CDR2. The CDR3 contains 16 residues, cysteine and phenylalanine counted. The kept DNA is CDR3 alone, 48 bases in frame from the first base. Comments on this clone: The specificity of this receptor is unknown. There are no base qualities to consult, and no much larger clone falls within one base.

The CDR3 regions of human TCRbeta chains were subjected to immunosequencing. The authors' analysis ran thus. TCRs in the repertoires were matched against a reference library of SARS-CoV-2-specific TCRs that had been generated with the MIRA antigen-specificity platform. Breadth was defined as the fraction of unique TCRs that were SARS-CoV-2-associated, and depth was defined as the fraction of total T cells that were SARS-CoV-2-associated. Using the MIRA data, each spike-specific TCR was assigned both to the spike region to which the TCR was reactive and to a CD4 or CD8 class. Log10-transformed breadth and depth values were compared by one-way ANOVA with Sidak's multiple comparisons tests. Held by TCRdb, this immuneACCESS table contains in-frame sequences only and omits some clones. Under half of the omission traces to an unresolved V gene where checked; the cause of the rest is unknown. That table is the source of V, J and clone size, and D and trimming were worked out from the DNA. This sample gives some 120,000 clones in total; roughly 93% of them show up just once. About 3% of the sample comes from the top ten.

The material sequenced was peripheral blood, taken on day 0 of AZD1222 vaccination. The receptor was isolated from an adult in good health. In this chain, TRBV6-5 is recombined with TRBJ2-1; TRBD2 aligns with 8 central bases. The bases are TGTGCCAGCAGTTCTATAGCGGGATCCGCCAGGGATGAGCAGTTCTTC. This codes for CASSSIAGSARDEQFF.